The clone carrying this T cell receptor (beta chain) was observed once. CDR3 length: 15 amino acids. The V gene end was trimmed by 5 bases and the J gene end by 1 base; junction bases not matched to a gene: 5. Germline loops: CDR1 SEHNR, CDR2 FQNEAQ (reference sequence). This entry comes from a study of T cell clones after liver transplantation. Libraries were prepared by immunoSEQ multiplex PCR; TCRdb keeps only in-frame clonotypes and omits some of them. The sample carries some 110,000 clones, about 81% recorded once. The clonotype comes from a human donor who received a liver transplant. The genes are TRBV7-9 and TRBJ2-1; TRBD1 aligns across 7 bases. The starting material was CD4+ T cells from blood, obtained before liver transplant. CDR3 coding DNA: TGTGCCAGCAGCGTTTACAGGGGTTCCTACAATGAGCAGTTCTTC. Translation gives CASSVYRGSYNEQFF.